This record looks at one T cell receptor (beta chain) sequence and its context. Its antigen is unidentified. From the 120-subject validation cohort, which was separate from the roughly 700-subject first cohort, the donors were drawn. This entry belongs to a study of cytomegalovirus exposure and HLA in healthy donors. The study, taken as a whole, reports: The TCR clusters that emerged in the first cohort tended, a later analysis found, to co-occur in the approximately 110 validation repertoires.

The method was immunoSEQ multiplex PCR; TCRdb's version includes in-frame clones alone and lacks a portion of them. The sample lists some 220,000 clones, around nine tenths occurring once. Germline assignment: CDR1 KGHSH and CDR2 LQKENI. The CDR3 has 19 residues. The V gene lost 3 bases and the J gene lost 2 bases, with 20 bases spanning the gap. The clonotype comes from a woman between 18 and 29 years old in good health and CMV-seronegative. The sequenced sample was PBMCs. J is TRBJ2-6 and V is TRBV18; possibly TRBD2 for D (5 bases). Here the CDR3 DNA reads TGTGCCAGCTCACCTCGAAAATCGGGATCTACCGCTGGGGCCAACGTCCTGACTTTC. It encodes CASSPRKSGSTAGANVLTF. The variable domain in full, completed from reference TRBV18 and TRBJ2-6, reads NAGVMQNPRHLVRRRGQEARLRCSPMKGHSHVYWYRQLPEEGLKFMVYLQKENIIDESGMPKERFSAEFPKEGPSILRIQQVVRGDSAAYFCASSPRKSGSTAGANVLTFGAGSRLTVL.